This T cell receptor (beta chain) was captured in a study of CD8 T cells in Susac syndrome. The authors sequenced TCR beta from blood CD8+ and CD4+ T cells. The RNA, roughly 0.45 to 1 ug, was put through reverse transcription using random hexamers. Via MiXCR, TCRdb re-called the immunoSEQ multiplex PCR reads, giving one row per CDR3 protein. Here the sample spans roughly 180,000 distinct CDR3 sequences, around 95% being singletons. The CDR3 runs to 15 residues. After removal of 0 bases from V and 4 bases from J, the junction contained 4 bases not matched to a gene. Germline CDR1 and CDR2: DFQATT and SNEGSKA (reference sequence).

This chain joins TRBV20-1 and TRBJ2-7; 12 bases are shared with TRBD2. The TCR originated in a human donor in good health. The sequenced sample consisted of CD4+ T cells from PBMCs. The CDR3 is CSARDPGLAGYEQYF. Written as DNA, the CDR3 is TGCAGTGCTAGAGACCCGGGACTAGCGGGTTACGAGCAGTACTTC.